Listed below are T cell receptor beta chains from one sample, sequenced in a study of OX40 agonist ivuxolimab in advanced cancers. The method was immunoSEQ multiplex PCR; TCRdb's version includes in-frame clones alone and lacks a portion of them. The repertoire includes roughly 24,000 clones, about 83% of them detected once, and more than 6.5% sits in the top ten. The sample in question was CD4+ or CD8+ T cells sorted from blood, obtained in a trial of the OX40 agonist ivuxolimab. These receptors all come from an adult with an advanced solid tumor such as melanoma, head and neck, liver or kidney cancer. Each CDR3 is given with its conserved first and last residue. A D gene is named only where the DNA matches it firmly. Not every row has a clone size; where given, it reads once, few, many or a size class.

v_gene,abundance,j_gene,d_gene,CDR3nt,CDR3aa
TRBV19,NA,TRBJ2-7,NA,TGTGCCAGTAGTATAAGGGCAGGGTGGGAGCAGTACTTC,CASSIRAGWEQYF
TRBV5-1,NA,TRBJ1-1,TRBD1,TGCGCCAGCAGCAACGGACAGGCCAATGAAGCTTTCTTT,CASSNGQANEAFF
TRBV9,once,TRBJ1-5,NA,TGTGCCAGCAGCCCGAATAGCAATCAGCCCCAGCATTTT,CASSPNSNQPQHF
TRBV25-1,NA,TRBJ2-2,NA,TGTGCCGCATGGGGGGGCCACCCCGGGGAGCTGTTTTTT,CAAWGGHPGELFF
TRBV5-4,once,TRBJ2-7,TRBD2,TGTGCCAGCAGCTATTATGGACTAGGAGGGGTCGAGCAGTACTTC,CASSYYGLGGVEQYF
TRBV6-6,NA,TRBJ1-5,NA,TGTGCCAGCAGTAGCAGTGTCCATAGCAATCAGCCCCAGCATTTT,CASSSSVHSNQPQHF
TRBV7-8,NA,TRBJ2-3,TRBD2,TGTGCCAGCAGCTTAAAACTAGCGGGTACAGATACGCAGTATTTT,CASSLKLAGTDTQYF
TRBV9,NA,TRBJ1-2,NA,TGTGCCAGCAGCGCCCGCGGGAAAGGCCCCTATGGCTACACCTTC,CASSARGKGPYGYTF
TRBV6-5,NA,TRBJ1-1,NA,TGTGCCAGCAGCCCTCCCCGGGGGCTTAGGACTGAAGCTTTCTTT,CASSPPRGLRTEAFF
TRBV9,few,TRBJ2-3,TRBD2,TGTGCCAGCAGCTCCTTCCGGGGAGGGGAAGACACAGATACGCAGTATTTT,CASSSFRGGEDTDTQYF
TRBV4-1,NA,TRBJ1-1,NA,TGCGCCAGCAGCCAAGATGGAGGGGGCACTGAAGCTTTCTTT,CASSQDGGGTEAFF
TRBV7-9,NA,TRBJ1-1,NA,TGTGCCAGCAGCCCTGAGGGCCCCATTGAAGCTTTCTTT,CASSPEGPIEAFF
TRBV10-3,NA,TRBJ2-7,TRBD1,TGTGCCATCAGTGAGAGGACAGGTCTGGTCCACGAGCAGTACTTC,CAISERTGLVHEQYF
TRBV4-3,NA,TRBJ1-4,NA,TGCGCCAGCAGCCAAGACCGACAGCATGAAAAACTGTTTTTT,CASSQDRQHEKLFF
TRBV4-3,few,TRBJ1-2,NA,TGCGCCAGCAGCCAAGAGGGGGGGGCACACGTTAACTATGGCTACACCTTC,CASSQEGGAHVNYGYTF
TRBV29-1,NA,TRBJ2-7,NA,TGCAGCGTTGAGGCGGACGAGCAGTACTTC,CSVEADEQYF
TRBV9,NA,TRBJ1-3,NA,TGTGCCAGCAGCGTAGCCGGGGCTGGAAACACCATATATTTT,CASSVAGAGNTIYF
TRBV2,once,TRBJ1-2,NA,TGTGCCAGCAGTGATTTTGGGGGTAGCCGACTCGGCTACACCTTC,CASSDFGGSRLGYTF
TRBV5-4,NA,TRBJ2-1,TRBD2,TGTGCCAGCGGGCCCTGGACTAGCGGGGGAAAATTGTCGGCCGATGAGCAGTTCTTC,CASGPWTSGGKLSADEQFF
TRBV7-2,NA,TRBJ2-7,NA,TGTGCCAGCAGCTTTGGGTCCGGCTACGAGCAGTACTTC,CASSFGSGYEQYF
TRBV6-6,NA,TRBJ1-4,NA,TGTGCCAGCAGTTACAGGGGGACTAATGAAAAACTGTTTTTT,CASSYRGTNEKLFF
TRBV15,NA,TRBJ2-7,TRBD1,TGTGCCACCAGTCCCGGGACAGCAGACTACGAGCAGTACTTC,CATSPGTADYEQYF
TRBV5-1,NA,TRBJ1-2,TRBD1,TGCGCCAGCAGCTTGGTAGGACTCCGGACAGGTGCTCTTACTAACTATGGCTACACCTTC,CASSLVGLRTGALTNYGYTF
TRBV5-4,few,TRBJ2-5,NA,TGTGCCAGCAGCTTATCCGAGATTCAAGAGACCCAGTACTTC,CASSLSEIQETQYF
TRBV6-5,once,TRBJ1-1,NA,TGTGCCAGCAGTTACCAGAGTGCGGCGGCAGGGGCCGAAGCTTTCTTT,CASSYQSAAAGAEAFF
TRBV2,NA,TRBJ1-1,TRBD1,TGTGCCAGCAGTGAAGTTCCCGCCGGGACAGGGGGCTTTGTCACTGAAGCTTTCTTT,CASSEVPAGTGGFVTEAFF
TRBV19,NA,TRBJ1-5,NA,TGTGCCAGTAGTATAGGGGGATATAGCAATCAGCCCCAGCATTTT,CASSIGGYSNQPQHF
TRBV14,few,TRBJ1-1,TRBD1,TGTGCCAGCAGCCAAGATAGGAGGACAGGGGGCACTGAAGCTTTCTTT,CASSQDRRTGGTEAFF
TRBV7-9,NA,TRBJ2-7,NA,TGTGCCAGCAGCACTACTAGTAACTTC,CASSTTSNF
TRBV7-2,once,TRBJ2-5,NA,TGTGCCAGCAGCTCATTATGGGGGACCGTACAAGAGACCCAGTACTTC,CASSSLWGTVQETQYF
TRBV9,NA,TRBJ2-2,TRBD1,TGTGCCAGCAGCCCAAGAGACAGGGGCATAGCCGGGGAGCTGTTTTTT,CASSPRDRGIAGELFF
TRBV9,NA,TRBJ1-2,NA,TGTGCCAGCAGCGAGGCCACAGGCTATGGCTACACCTTC,CASSEATGYGYTF
TRBV6-6,once,TRBJ2-5,TRBD1,TGTGCCAGCAGTTTCCGACAGGGTCTTATTGAGACCCAGTACTTC,CASSFRQGLIETQYF
TRBV9,NA,TRBJ2-5,NA,TGTGCCAGCAGCGTAGGGGGAGGGGGCAGGTTGGAGACCCAGTACTTC,CASSVGGGGRLETQYF
TRBV4-1,NA,TRBJ1-4,NA,TGCGCCAGCAGCCAAGCCCGACGGGCAACTAATGAAAAACTGTTTTTT,CASSQARRATNEKLFF
TRBV10-3,NA,TRBJ2-5,NA,TGTGCCATCAGTGCGGTCGGGGAAGAAGAGACCCAGTACTTC,CAISAVGEEETQYF
TRBV5-4,NA,TRBJ1-2,NA,TGTGCCAGCAGAGAGCAGGGGACTAACTATGGCTACACCTTC,CASREQGTNYGYTF
TRBV28,NA,TRBJ1-5,TRBD1,TGTGCCAGCAGTTTAAGTCGCAGGGGGCATCAGCCCCAGCATTTT,CASSLSRRGHQPQHF
TRBV6-6,NA,TRBJ2-5,NA,TGTGCCAGCAGTTCCCCCTTAACTAGCTTCGAGACCCAGTACTTC,CASSSPLTSFETQYF
TRBV7-9,NA,TRBJ1-2,NA,TGTGCCAGCAGCTTAGGGGCGATAGGCGGCTACACCTTC,CASSLGAIGGYTF
TRBV4-1,NA,TRBJ1-2,NA,TGCGCCAGCAGCCAAGAGTGGGGGAACTATGGCTACACCTTC,CASSQEWGNYGYTF
TRBV7-8,NA,TRBJ1-2,NA,TGTGCCAGCAGCTTAGGGGCAGGGAGCTACTATGGCTACACCTTC,CASSLGAGSYYGYTF